Listed here are 2 T cell receptor beta chains from one sample, sequenced in a study of blood T cells in healthy people across ages. The authors ran a second PCR of about 6 to 11 cycles using a sample-barcoded 5' primer and a J-beta primer mix. In TCRdb, the 5' RACE reads were re-called with MiXCR into one record per CDR3 protein. Of roughly 700,000 distinct CDR3 sequences in the sample, 45% to 50% are singletons; the top ten hold under 35%. What was sequenced was blood. These receptors were taken from an older woman in good health.

The rearrangement links TRBV12-3 or TRBV12-4 to TRBJ2-1; 8 bases map to TRBD2. V lost 6 bases and J lost 8; bases outside the gene matches: 12. This CDR3 has 15 amino acids. The CDR3: CASSPRGAGDHEQFF. Here the CDR3 DNA reads TGTGCCAGCAGCCCCCGGGGAGCGGGAGATCATGAGCAGTTCTTC.

The rearrangement uses TRBV12-3 or TRBV12-4 and TRBJ1-2; 8 positions agree with TRBD1. Unmatched junction bases numbered 7, after V lost 8 bases and J lost 8 bases. The CDR3 sequence is 12 residues long. The CDR3 sequence: CASRADREGYTF. In DNA form, the CDR3 reads TGTGCCAGCCGGGCGGACAGGGAAGGCTACACCTTC.